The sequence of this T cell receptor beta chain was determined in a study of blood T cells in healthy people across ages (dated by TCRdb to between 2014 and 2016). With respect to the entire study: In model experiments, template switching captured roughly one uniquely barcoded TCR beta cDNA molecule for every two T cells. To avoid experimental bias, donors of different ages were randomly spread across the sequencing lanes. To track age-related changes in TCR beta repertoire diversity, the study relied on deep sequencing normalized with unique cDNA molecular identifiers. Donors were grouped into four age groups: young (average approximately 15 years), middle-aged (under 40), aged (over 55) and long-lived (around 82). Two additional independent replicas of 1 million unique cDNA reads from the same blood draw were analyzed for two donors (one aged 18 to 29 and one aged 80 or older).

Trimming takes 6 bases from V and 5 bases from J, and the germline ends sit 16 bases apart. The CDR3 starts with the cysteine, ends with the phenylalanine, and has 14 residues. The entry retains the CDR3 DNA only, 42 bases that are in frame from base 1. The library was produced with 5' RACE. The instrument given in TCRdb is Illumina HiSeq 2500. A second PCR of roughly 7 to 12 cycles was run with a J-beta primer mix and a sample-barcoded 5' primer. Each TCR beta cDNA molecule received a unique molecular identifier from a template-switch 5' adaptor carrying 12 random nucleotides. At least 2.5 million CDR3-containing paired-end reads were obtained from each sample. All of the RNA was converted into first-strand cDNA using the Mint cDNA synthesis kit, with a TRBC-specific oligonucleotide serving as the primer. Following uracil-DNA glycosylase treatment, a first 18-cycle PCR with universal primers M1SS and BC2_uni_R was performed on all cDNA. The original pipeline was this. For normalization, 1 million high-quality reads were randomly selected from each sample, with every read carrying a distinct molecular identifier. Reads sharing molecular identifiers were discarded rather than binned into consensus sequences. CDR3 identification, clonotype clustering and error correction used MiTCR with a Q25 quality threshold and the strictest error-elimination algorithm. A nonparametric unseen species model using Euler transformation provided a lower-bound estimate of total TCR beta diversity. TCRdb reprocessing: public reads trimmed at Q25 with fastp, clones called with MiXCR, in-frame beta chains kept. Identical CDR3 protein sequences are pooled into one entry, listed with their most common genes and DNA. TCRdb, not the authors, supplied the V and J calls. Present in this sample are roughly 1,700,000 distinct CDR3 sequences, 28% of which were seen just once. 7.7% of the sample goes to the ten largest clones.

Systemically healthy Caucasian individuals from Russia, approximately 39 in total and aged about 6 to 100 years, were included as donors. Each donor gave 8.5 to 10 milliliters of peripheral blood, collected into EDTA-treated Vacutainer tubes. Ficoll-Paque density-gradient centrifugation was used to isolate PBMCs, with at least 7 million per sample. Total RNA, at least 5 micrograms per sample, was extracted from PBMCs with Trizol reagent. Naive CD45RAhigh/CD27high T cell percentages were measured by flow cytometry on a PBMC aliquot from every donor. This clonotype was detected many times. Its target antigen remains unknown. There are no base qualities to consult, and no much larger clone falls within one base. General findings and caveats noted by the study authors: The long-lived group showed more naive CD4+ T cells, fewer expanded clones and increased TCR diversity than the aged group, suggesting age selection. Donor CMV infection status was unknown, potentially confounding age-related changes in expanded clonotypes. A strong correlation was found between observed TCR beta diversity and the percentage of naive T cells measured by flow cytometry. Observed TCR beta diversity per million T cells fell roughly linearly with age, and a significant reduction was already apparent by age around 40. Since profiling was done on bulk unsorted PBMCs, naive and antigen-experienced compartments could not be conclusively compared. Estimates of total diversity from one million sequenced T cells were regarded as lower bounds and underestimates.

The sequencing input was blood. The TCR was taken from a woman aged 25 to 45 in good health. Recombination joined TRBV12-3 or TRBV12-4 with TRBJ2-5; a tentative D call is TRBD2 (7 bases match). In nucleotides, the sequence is TGTGCCAGCAGCCTTACAGGGCGGGGGGAGACCCAGTACTTC. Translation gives CASSLTGRGETQYF.